These 3 T cell receptor beta chains were sequenced from one sample in a study of vaccination effects on CD4 cells after COVID-19. Ahead of sequencing, the ViraFEST assay grew antigen-specific CD4+ T cells using viral peptide pools. Investigators separated out CD4+ T cells once around eleven days of culture had passed. No antigen has been identified for these receptors. The assay was immunoSEQ multiplex PCR, and TCRdb's table has in-frame clones only and misses some. The repertoire holds 70,000 to 95,000 clones, with 70% to 75% as singletons. The specimen comprised CD4+ T cells from PBMCs cultured with HCoV-229E spike peptides, sampled before COVID-19 vaccination. All receptors come from a human donor who received a COVID-19 vaccine.

The chain recombines TRBV2 with TRBJ2-5, with D perhaps TRBD1 (5 bases). The germline V gene encodes CDR1 SNHLY and CDR2 FYNNEI. The CDR3 covers 13 residues. V was clipped by 3 bases and J by 5 bases, with 10 bases between them. In DNA form, the CDR3 reads TGTGCCAGCAGTGACAGGGTAGGGGAGACCCAGTACTTC. Translating gives CASSDRVGETQYF.

This sequence joins TRBV6-5 and TRBJ2-5; TRBD1 or TRBD2 may be the D gene (6 bases each). CDR3 length: 15 residues. Germline V gene lookup returns CDR1 MNHEY and CDR2 SVGAGI. Trimming stripped 5 bases from V and 5 bases from J, with 18 bases between. DNA of the CDR3: TGTGCCAGCAGTCGACGGGGACTGGGGGCCGAGACCCAGTACTTC. It yields the protein CASSRRGLGAETQYF.

As regards this clone: This same CDR3 is encoded by further DNA sequences in the sample. V usage is TRBV9 and J usage is TRBJ2-3; the D is unclear. Between the trimmed V and J ends, which lost 0 bases and 1 base, there was a span of 9 bases. This CDR3 is 15 amino acids long. CDR1 is SGDLS and CDR2 is YYNGEE in the germline V gene. Here the CDR3 reads CASSVVGGGTDTQYF. The CDR3 DNA sequence: TGTGCCAGCAGCGTAGTTGGTGGGGGCACAGATACGCAGTATTTT.